These T cell receptor beta chains were read from a single sample in a study of blood T cell repertoires in COVID-19. Sequenced by immunoSEQ multiplex PCR; TCRdb stores in-frame clones only, minus some. The sample consists of around 140,000 clones, less than 90% of them appearing once. Sequenced sample: peripheral blood. These receptors originate from a man aged 30-40 years with COVID-19, enrolled during active disease. Both conserved end residues are part of each CDR3. The order of the fields is CDR3 DNA, CDR3 protein, V gene, clone size, D gene, J gene. A D gene is named only where the DNA matches it firmly. Size is stated for part of the rows, as once, few or many counts, or as a class when the clone is expanded.

TGTGCCAGCAGCCTATGGGGACAGGGCGTAGTGGGTGAGCAGTTCTTC	CASSLWGQGVVGEQFF	TRBV3-1/TRBV3-2	-	TRBD1	TRBJ2-1
TGTGCCAGCTCACCACAGGGACAGGGGTCAGATACGCAGTATTTT	CASSPQGQGSDTQYF	TRBV18	-	TRBD1	TRBJ2-3
TGTGCCAGCAGCTTAAATACCTACGAGCAGTACTTC	CASSLNTYEQYF	TRBV7-2	-	-	TRBJ2-7
TGTGCCAGCAGCGCACGGAGATACGAGCAGTACTTC	CASSARRYEQYF	TRBV3-1/TRBV3-2	-	-	TRBJ2-7
TGTGCCAGCAGTCGGAAACAGGGGGCAGGGGGCTACACCTTC	CASSRKQGAGGYTF	TRBV6-1	once	TRBD1	TRBJ1-2
TGCGCCAGCAGTCCTTTCCAGGGGGGAAGCTCTGGGGCCAACGTCCTGACTTTC	CASSPFQGGSSGANVLTF	TRBV5-1	once	-	TRBJ2-6
TGTGCCACCAAAGAGCGGAATGAAGAGACCCAGTACTTC	CATKERNEETQYF	TRBV5-4	-	-	TRBJ2-5
TGCGCCAGCAGCCAAGATTATTTGCGGACACCAGGAGTACAGCCCCAGCATTTT	CASSQDYLRTPGVQPQHF	TRBV4-1	-	-	TRBJ1-5
TGTGCCAGCAGTTTCACAGGGGGGCGCTTGGCCAAAAACATTCAGTACTTC	CASSFTGGRLAKNIQYF	TRBV28	-	TRBD1	TRBJ2-4
TGTGCCAGCAGTGAAGGCCGGTATTCACCCCTCCACTTT	CASSEGRYSPLHF	TRBV2	-	-	TRBJ1-6
TGTGCCAGCAGTGATCGGTTTCAATCGGGGGGGTCAGATACGCAGTATTTT	CASSDRFQSGGSDTQYF	TRBV6-1	-	TRBD2	TRBJ2-3
TGTGCCAGTAGTATAGCCCAAGGGACAGAGTACGAGCAGTACTTC	CASSIAQGTEYEQYF	TRBV19	-	TRBD1	TRBJ2-7
TGTGCCAGCAGCCAAGACGGACATGGGAAATACGAGCAGTACTTC	CASSQDGHGKYEQYF	TRBV3-1/TRBV3-2	-	-	TRBJ2-7
TGTGCCAGCAGTCTTGGCAGGGGGAGGACTGAAGCTTTCTTT	CASSLGRGRTEAFF	TRBV28	-	TRBD1	TRBJ1-1
TGTGCCAGCAGTGAACAGGTGGATGAAAAACTGTTTTTT	CASSEQVDEKLFF	TRBV6-1	-	-	TRBJ1-4
TGCGCCAGCAGCCGGGGGACAGTGAACACTGAAGCTTTCTTT	CASSRGTVNTEAFF	TRBV4-1	-	TRBD1	TRBJ1-1
TGTGCCAGTAGTATCCGGGACAGGAGTCAAGAGACCCAGTACTTC	CASSIRDRSQETQYF	TRBV19	-	TRBD1	TRBJ2-5
TGTGCCACCAGCAGTGGCCAGGACAGCAGACAAGAGACCCAGTACTTC	CATSSGQDSRQETQYF	TRBV15	-	-	TRBJ2-5
TGTGCCAGCAGCACGGGACTAGGGTACGCAGATACGCAGTATTTT	CASSTGLGYADTQYF	TRBV7-8	few	TRBD2	TRBJ2-3
TGTGCCAGCACCCGACGGAGGGGAGGGACGAACACCGGGGAGCTGTTTTTT	CASTRRRGGTNTGELFF	TRBV21-1	-	-	TRBJ2-2
TGTGCCAGCAGCCCCTTGGGGGGGCACACTGAAGCTTTCTTT	CASSPLGGHTEAFF	TRBV5-5	-	-	TRBJ1-1
TGTGCCTGCGATCCGGGCGGGCGCTCAGATACGCAGTATTTT	CACDPGGRSDTQYF	TRBV30	-	-	TRBJ2-3
TGTGCCAGCAGCCCCACAGGAGGGACCAGTAGGGATGAGCAGTTCTTC	CASSPTGGTSRDEQFF	TRBV7-8	-	-	TRBJ2-1
TGCGCCAGCAGCCGGGGGAGGGACTACGAGCAGTACTTC	CASSRGRDYEQYF	TRBV5-1	-	TRBD2	TRBJ2-7